The 16 T cell receptor beta chains presented below share a single source sample, sequenced in a study of shared clonotypes between healthy human individuals. The table came from immunoSEQ multiplex PCR; TCRdb's copy has only in-frame clones and leaves some out. The table has 1.5 million to 2.5 million clones, approximately 95% seen once. Positively selected for CCR7, the CD45RO-negative cells used as naive CD8 cells excluded terminally differentiated effector memory CD45RA+ cells. Sequenced material: naive CD8+ T cells sorted from blood. Receptor source: a man younger than 30 in good health.

The chain uses TRBV6-1 and TRBJ1-2; the D gene is possibly TRBD1 (5 bases). V was cut by 1 base and J by 4 bases, with 13 bases left in between. The germline V gene has CDR1 MNHNS and CDR2 SASEGT. The CDR3 covers 15 residues. The CDR3 DNA reads as TGTGCCAGCAGTGAAGTCATCTTACAGGTCTATGGCTACACCTTC. Protein product: CASSEVILQVYGYTF.

V and J are TRBV5-6 and TRBJ2-1, with a tentative D call TRBD1 (5 bases). Trimming pared 0 bases from V and 8 bases from J, leaving 9 bases between. This CDR3 contains 13 residues. Germline lookup yields CDR1 SGHDT and CDR2 YYEEEE. CDR3 sequence (DNA): TGTGCCAGCAGCTTGGGCAGGGCCTATGAGCAGTTCTTC. It codes for CASSLGRAYEQFF.

The chain couples TRBV6-1 to TRBJ2-7; possible D gene TRBD1, 6 bases. CDR1 is MNHNS, CDR2 SASEGT, per germline. The CDR3 is made up of 14 amino acids. V dropped 7 bases and J dropped 3 bases, with 16 bases sitting between them. CDR3 protein: CASMPPGHSYEQYF. In DNA, the CDR3 is TGTGCCAGCATGCCCCCGGGACATAGCTACGAGCAGTACTTC.

This clone was recorded once. This chain joins TRBV9 and TRBJ1-1; 7 bases match TRBD1. The CDR3 consists of 15 residues. Looked up from germline, CDR1 is SGDLS and CDR2 is YYNGEE. The V and J ends lost 3 bases and 5 bases, in that order; junction bases with no gene match: 10. CDR3 sequence reads: CASSESGQVGTEAFF. CDR3 DNA: TGTGCCAGCAGCGAATCAGGACAGGTAGGGACTGAAGCTTTCTTT.

J is TRBJ1-1 and V is TRBV25-1, with no clear D. Germline loops: CDR1 MGHDK, CDR2 SYGVNS. Trimming pared 5 bases from V and 3 bases from J, leaving 4 bases between. This CDR3 comprises 11 residues. The CDR3: CASSWYTEAFF. CDR3 DNA: TGTGCCAGCAGTTGGTACACTGAAGCTTTCTTT.

A single count supports this clone. This sequence joins TRBV27 and TRBJ2-3; perhaps TRBD2 as D (6 bases). V was shortened by 7 bases and J by 0 bases, with 14 bases between the two germline ends. The CDR3 covers 15 residues. CDR1 and CDR2 (germline): MNHEY, SMNVEV (reference sequence). CDR3 loop: CASNWGVTSTDTQYF. The CDR3 DNA reads as TGTGCCAGCAATTGGGGGGTAACTAGCACAGATACGCAGTATTTT.

This sequence joins TRBV4-1 and TRBJ2-7; D remains ambiguous. CDR3 length: 13 amino acids. Trimming pared 0 bases from V and 3 bases from J, leaving 6 bases between. Looked up from germline, CDR1 is MGHRA and CDR2 is YSYEKL. The CDR3 coding sequence is TGCGCCAGCAGCCAAGATCCCGTCTACGAGCAGTACTTC. This gives the protein CASSQDPVYEQYF.

The chain joins TRBV9 to TRBJ2-3; no definite D call. V was trimmed by 0 bases and J by 0 bases, leaving 8 bases between them. Germline-derived CDR1 and CDR2 are SGDLS and YYNGEE. CDR3 length equals 15 residues. The CDR3 reads CASSVGGFSTDTQYF. As DNA, the CDR3 is TGTGCCAGCAGCGTAGGGGGATTTAGCACAGATACGCAGTATTTT.

The chain carries TRBV4-3 and TRBJ2-2, with D possibly being TRBD2 (6 bases). The CDR3 is 16 residues long. Germline assignment: CDR1 LGHNA and CDR2 YSLEER. V lost 0 bases to trimming and J lost 1 base, with 9 bases between them. For the CDR3, the DNA is TGCGCCAGCAGCCAAGATCCCGGGGGGAACACCGGGGAGCTGTTTTTT. Its translation: CASSQDPGGNTGELFF.

The genes are TRBV30 and TRBJ2-5; 10 bases line up with TRBD2. The V and J ends lost 5 bases and 5 bases, in that order; junction bases with no gene match: 11. Germline V lookup: CDR1 GTSNPN, CDR2 SVGIG (reference sequence). The CDR3 consists of 15 residues. CDR3 protein: CAWSSAGGPSETQYF. CDR3 DNA sequence: TGTGCCTGGTCCTCAGCGGGAGGGCCTTCGGAGACCCAGTACTTC.

As regards this clone: This same CDR3 is encoded by further DNA sequences in the sample. V and J are TRBV9 and TRBJ2-7; D is unresolved. Germline values: CDR1 SGDLS, CDR2 YYNGEE. V was cut by 0 bases and J by 1 base, with 8 bases left in between. CDR3 length equals 14 residues. CDR3 in DNA: TGTGCCAGCAGCGTAGGGGCAGAATCCTACGAGCAGTACTTC. Translation: CASSVGAESYEQYF.

The rearrangement links TRBV29-1 to TRBJ2-3; D gene uncertain. The CDR3 length is 11 residues. Germline V gene sequence: CDR1 SQVTM, CDR2 ANQGSEA. With 7 bases removed from V and 5 bases from J, the gap between germline ends came to 10 bases. CDR3 sequence reads: CSGMRLDTQYF. The CDR3 coding sequence is TGCAGCGGGATGAGACTAGATACGCAGTATTTT.

The gene calls are TRBV5-1 and TRBJ2-5; TRBD1 is a possible D gene (6 bases). V was cut by 3 bases and J by 1 base, with 13 bases left in between. From germline, CDR1 is SGHRS and CDR2 YFSETQ. This CDR3 region has 15 residues. Here the CDR3 reads CASSSIGQLQETQYF. DNA for the CDR3: TGCGCCAGCAGCTCCATAGGACAGCTCCAAGAGACCCAGTACTTC. Full variable domain (rest looked up from reference TRBV5-1 and TRBJ2-5): KAGVTQTPRYLIKTRGQQVTLSCSPISGHRSVSWYQQTPGQGLQFLFEYFSETQRNKGNFPGRFSGRQFSNSRSEMNVSTLELGDSALYLCASSSIGQLQETQYFGPGTRLLVL.

This chain joins TRBV28 and TRBJ1-3; a possible D gene is TRBD1 (5 bases). Trimming shortened V by 7 bases and J by 6 bases, and 28 bases separated the two germline ends. This CDR3 has 18 residues. CDR1 MDHEN and CDR2 SYDVKM come from the germline V gene. CDR3 sequence reads: CASTRRVVRKGWINTIYF. The CDR3 nucleotides read TGTGCCAGCACCCGAAGGGTAGTCAGGAAGGGGTGGATAAACACCATATATTTT.

The chain has TRBV2 and TRBJ2-1; D could derive from TRBD1 or TRBD2 (6 bases each). The CDR3 runs 15 residues. V shed 8 bases and J shed 0 bases, with 14 bases lying between them. Germline CDR1 and CDR2: SNHLY and FYNNEI. The CDR3 sequence: CASGYRGDSYNEQFF. The CDR3 DNA reads as TGTGCCAGCGGCTATAGGGGGGACTCCTACAATGAGCAGTTCTTC. Variable domain in full (rest from reference TRBV2 and TRBJ2-1): EPEVTQTPSHQVTQMGQEVILRCVPISNHLYFYWYRQILGQKVEFLVSFYNNEISEKSEIFDDQFSVERPDGSNFTLKIRSTKLEDSAMYFCASGYRGDSYNEQFFGPGTRLTVL.

The V call is TRBV2, the J call TRBJ2-7, with 12 bases fitting TRBD2. J gave up 7 bases and V 6 bases, and 10 bases lay outside the gene matches. The CDR3 sequence is 15 residues long. Looked up from germline, CDR1 is SNHLY and CDR2 is FYNNEI. The CDR3 region has the DNA TGTGCCAGCAGGGTTTCTAGCGGGGGGGCTCAAGAGCAGTACTTC. Its translation: CASRVSSGGAQEQYF.